This TCR beta chain was found in a study of OX40 agonist ivuxolimab in advanced cancers. The repertoire was sequenced with immunoSEQ multiplex PCR; TCRdb's copy has only in-frame clones and lacks some. Of under 65,000 clones in the sample, roughly nine tenths were seen once. Germline V gene data show CDR1 as SGHNT and CDR2 as YYREEE (reference sequence). This CDR3 spans 13 amino acids. With 6 bases removed from V and 3 bases from J, the gap between germline ends came to 10 bases. This clone was seen once. What it binds is unknown. Notes on the study in general: By week 6 at 0.1 to 3.0 mg/kg, blood CD4+ and CD8+ T cells had expanded clonally.

This sample comprised CD4+ or CD8+ T cells sorted from blood, obtained in a trial of the OX40 agonist ivuxolimab. This sequence was found in an adult with an advanced solid tumor such as melanoma, head and neck, liver or kidney cancer. The gene calls are TRBV5-4 and TRBJ2-1; D is ambiguous. CDR3 bases: TGTGCCAGCACTACGCAGGACTACAATGAGCAGTTCTTC. Amino acid sequence: CASTTQDYNEQFF.